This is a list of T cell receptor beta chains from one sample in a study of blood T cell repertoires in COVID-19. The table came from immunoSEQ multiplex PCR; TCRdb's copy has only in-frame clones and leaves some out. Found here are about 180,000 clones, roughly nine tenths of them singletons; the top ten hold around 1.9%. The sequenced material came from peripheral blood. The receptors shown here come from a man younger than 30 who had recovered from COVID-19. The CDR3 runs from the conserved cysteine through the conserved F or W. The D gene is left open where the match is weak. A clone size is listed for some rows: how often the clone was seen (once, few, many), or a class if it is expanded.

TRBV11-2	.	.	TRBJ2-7	CASSPSTGFYEQYF	TGTGCCAGCAGCCCGTCGACGGGGTTCTACGAGCAGTACTTC
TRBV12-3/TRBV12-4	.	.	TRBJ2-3	CASEPPGADTQYF	TGTGCCAGCGAACCTCCCGGGGCAGATACGCAGTATTTT
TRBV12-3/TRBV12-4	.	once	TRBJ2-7	CASQDTRVEQYF	TGTGCCAGCCAGGATACACGTGTCGAGCAGTACTTC
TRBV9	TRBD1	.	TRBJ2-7	CASSGQGDEQYF	TGTGCCAGCAGCGGACAGGGCGACGAGCAGTACTTC
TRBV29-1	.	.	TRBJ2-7	CSATLTENYEQYF	TGCAGCGCCACATTGACTGAAAACTACGAGCAGTACTTC
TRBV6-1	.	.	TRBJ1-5	CASSEGFLRGNQPQHF	TGTGCCAGCAGTGAAGGATTTCTTAGAGGAAATCAGCCCCAGCATTTT
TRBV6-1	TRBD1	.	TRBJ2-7	CASSENQIPGQTKHEQYF	TGTGCCAGCAGCGAAAATCAAATCCCGGGACAGACTAAACACGAGCAGTACTTC
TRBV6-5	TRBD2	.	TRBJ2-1	CASAGEISNEQFF	TGTGCCTCGGCGGGAGAAATTTCCAATGAGCAGTTCTTC
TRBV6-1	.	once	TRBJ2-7	CASSEQGYEQYF	TGTGCCAGCAGTGAACAGGGGTACGAGCAGTACTTC
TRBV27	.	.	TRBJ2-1	CASSLASIGTYNEQFF	TGTGCCAGCAGTTTAGCTAGCATCGGAACCTACAATGAGCAGTTCTTC
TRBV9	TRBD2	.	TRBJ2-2	CASSVVPSGSTGELFF	TGTGCCAGCAGCGTAGTCCCTAGCGGGAGCACCGGGGAGCTGTTTTTT
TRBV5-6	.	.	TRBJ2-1	CASSLQFNEQFF	TGTGCCAGCAGCTTACAGTTCAATGAGCAGTTCTTC
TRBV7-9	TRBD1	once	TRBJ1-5	CASSETGAANQPQHF	TGTGCCAGCAGCGAGACAGGGGCGGCAAATCAGCCCCAGCATTTT
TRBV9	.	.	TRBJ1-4	CASSPQGGSEKLFF	TGTGCCAGCAGCCCACAGGGCGGGTCTGAAAAACTGTTTTTT